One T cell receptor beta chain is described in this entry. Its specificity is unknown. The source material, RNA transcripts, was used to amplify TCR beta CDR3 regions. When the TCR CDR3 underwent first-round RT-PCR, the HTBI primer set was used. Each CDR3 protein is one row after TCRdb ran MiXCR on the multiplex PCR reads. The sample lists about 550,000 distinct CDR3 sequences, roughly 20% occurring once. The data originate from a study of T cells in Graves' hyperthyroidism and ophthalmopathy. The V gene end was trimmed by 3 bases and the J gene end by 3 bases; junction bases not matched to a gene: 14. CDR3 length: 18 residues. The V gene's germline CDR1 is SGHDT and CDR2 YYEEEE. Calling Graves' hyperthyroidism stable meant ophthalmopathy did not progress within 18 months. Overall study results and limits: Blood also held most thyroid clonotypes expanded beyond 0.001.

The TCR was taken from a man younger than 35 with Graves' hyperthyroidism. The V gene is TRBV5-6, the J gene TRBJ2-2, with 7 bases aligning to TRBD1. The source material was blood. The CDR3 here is CASSSYRGLVEDTGELFF. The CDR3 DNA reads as TGTGCCAGCAGCTCCTACAGGGGTTTAGTCGAGGACACCGGGGAGCTGTTTTTT.